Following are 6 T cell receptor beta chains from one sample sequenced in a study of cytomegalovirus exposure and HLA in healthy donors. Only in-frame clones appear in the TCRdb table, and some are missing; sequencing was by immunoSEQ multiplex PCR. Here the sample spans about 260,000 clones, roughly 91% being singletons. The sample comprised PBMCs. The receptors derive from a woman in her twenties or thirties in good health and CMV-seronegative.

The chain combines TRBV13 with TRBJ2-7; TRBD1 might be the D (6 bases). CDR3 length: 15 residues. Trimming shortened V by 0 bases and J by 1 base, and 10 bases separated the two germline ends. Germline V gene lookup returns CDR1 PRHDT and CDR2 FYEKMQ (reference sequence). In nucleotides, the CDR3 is TGTGCCAGCAGCTTAGGGCTCAGGGGTTCCTACGAGCAGTACTTC. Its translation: CASSLGLRGSYEQYF.

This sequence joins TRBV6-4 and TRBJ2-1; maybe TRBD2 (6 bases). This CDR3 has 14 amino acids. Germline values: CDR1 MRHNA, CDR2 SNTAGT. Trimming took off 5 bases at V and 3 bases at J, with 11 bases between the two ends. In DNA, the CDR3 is TGTGCCAGCAGTATCGGCGGGAACTACAATGAGCAGTTCTTC. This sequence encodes CASSIGGNYNEQFF.

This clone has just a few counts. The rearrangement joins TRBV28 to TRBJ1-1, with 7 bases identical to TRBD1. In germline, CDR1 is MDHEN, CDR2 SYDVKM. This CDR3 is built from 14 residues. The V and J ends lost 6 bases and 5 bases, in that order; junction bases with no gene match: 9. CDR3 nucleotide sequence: TGTGCCAGCAGCTTACCCCAGGGGGGGACTGAAGCTTTCTTT. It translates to CASSLPQGGTEAFF.

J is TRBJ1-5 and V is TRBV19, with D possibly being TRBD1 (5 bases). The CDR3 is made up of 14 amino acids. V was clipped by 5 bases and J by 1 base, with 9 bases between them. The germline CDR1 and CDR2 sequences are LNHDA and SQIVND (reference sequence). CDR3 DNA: TGTGCCAGTAGTCTCAACAGGAGCAATCAGCCCCAGCATTTT. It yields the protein CASSLNRSNQPQHF.

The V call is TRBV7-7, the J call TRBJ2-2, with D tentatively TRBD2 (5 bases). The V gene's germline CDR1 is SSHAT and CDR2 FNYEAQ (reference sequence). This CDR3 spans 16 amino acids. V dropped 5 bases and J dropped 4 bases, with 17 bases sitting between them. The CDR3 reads CASSLGLDRGTGELFF. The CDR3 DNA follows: TGTGCCAGCAGCCTAGGACTGGACCGGGGCACCGGGGAGCTGTTTTTT.

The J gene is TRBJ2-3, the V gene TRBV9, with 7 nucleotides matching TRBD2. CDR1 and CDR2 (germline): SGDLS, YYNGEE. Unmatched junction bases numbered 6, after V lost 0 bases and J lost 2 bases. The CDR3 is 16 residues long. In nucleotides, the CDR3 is TGTGCCAGCAGCGTAGATGGCGGGAGTCTCACAGATACGCAGTATTTT. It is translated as CASSVDGGSLTDTQYF.